This T cell receptor beta chain was captured in a study of blood T cell repertoires in COVID-19. Study information: Spain, Italy and the United States supplied samples that represented acute and convalescent COVID-19. PBMCs, B-cell-depleted T cells, or T cells were the source of the cDNA or gDNA that made up the material.

V dropped 6 bases and J dropped 8 bases, with 19 bases sitting between them. Looked up from germline, CDR1 is MNHEY and CDR2 is SVGEGT. This CDR3 comprises 14 residues. Method: immunoSEQ multiplex PCR; TCRdb's copy keeps in-frame clones and lacks some. The profile shows about 290,000 clones, about nine tenths of them singletons. The source is a woman aged 30 to 39 with active or convalescent COVID-19. This chain joins TRBV6-2 or TRBV6-3 and TRBJ1-2, with unresolved D. The sequencing sample was made of peripheral blood. The CDR3 spells CASSDESITRGYTF. The CDR3 DNA follows: TGTGCCAGCAGCGACGAGTCTATAACGAGGGGCTACACCTTC.